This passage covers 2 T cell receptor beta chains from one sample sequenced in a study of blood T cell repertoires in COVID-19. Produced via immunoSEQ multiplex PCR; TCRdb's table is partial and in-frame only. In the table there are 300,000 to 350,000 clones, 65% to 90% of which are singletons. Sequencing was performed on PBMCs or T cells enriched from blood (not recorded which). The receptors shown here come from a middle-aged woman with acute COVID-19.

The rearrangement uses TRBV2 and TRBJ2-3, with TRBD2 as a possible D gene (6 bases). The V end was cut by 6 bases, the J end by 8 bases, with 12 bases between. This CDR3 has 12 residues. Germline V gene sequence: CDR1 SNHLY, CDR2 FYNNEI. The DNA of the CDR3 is TGTGCCAGCAGGGAGACTAGTAGTACGCAGTATTTT. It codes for CASRETSSTQYF.

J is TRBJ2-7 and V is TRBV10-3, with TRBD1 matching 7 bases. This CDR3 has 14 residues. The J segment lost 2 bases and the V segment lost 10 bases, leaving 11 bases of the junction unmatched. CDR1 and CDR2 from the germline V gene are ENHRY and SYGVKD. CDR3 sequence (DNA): TGTGCCAGCCAATTGACAGGGTTAGCCTACGAGCAGTACTTC. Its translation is CASQLTGLAYEQYF.